This T cell receptor (beta chain) was profiled in a study of blood T cell repertoires in COVID-19. Study-wide context: T cells, B-cell-depleted T cells, or PBMCs provided the cDNA or gDNA that served as material.

Some clones are missing from TCRdb's copy, which holds only in-frame ones; the method was immunoSEQ multiplex PCR. This sample carries roughly 200,000 clones, roughly 90% of them seen once, and the ten largest clones take roughly 4%. The source of this sequence is a woman under 40 with acute COVID-19. Sequencing used PBMCs or T cells enriched from blood (not recorded which).

In DNA form, the CDR3 reads TGCGCCAGCAGCCAAGTAGGGGGCACTAACTATGGCTACACCTTC. The encoded protein is CASSQVGGTNYGYTF. The chain links TRBV4-1 to TRBJ1-2, with 7 nucleotides matching TRBD1. V lost 1 base, J lost 0 bases, and 2 bases stayed unmatched. The CDR3 contains 15 residues. Germline V gene data show CDR1 as MGHRA and CDR2 as YSYEKL.